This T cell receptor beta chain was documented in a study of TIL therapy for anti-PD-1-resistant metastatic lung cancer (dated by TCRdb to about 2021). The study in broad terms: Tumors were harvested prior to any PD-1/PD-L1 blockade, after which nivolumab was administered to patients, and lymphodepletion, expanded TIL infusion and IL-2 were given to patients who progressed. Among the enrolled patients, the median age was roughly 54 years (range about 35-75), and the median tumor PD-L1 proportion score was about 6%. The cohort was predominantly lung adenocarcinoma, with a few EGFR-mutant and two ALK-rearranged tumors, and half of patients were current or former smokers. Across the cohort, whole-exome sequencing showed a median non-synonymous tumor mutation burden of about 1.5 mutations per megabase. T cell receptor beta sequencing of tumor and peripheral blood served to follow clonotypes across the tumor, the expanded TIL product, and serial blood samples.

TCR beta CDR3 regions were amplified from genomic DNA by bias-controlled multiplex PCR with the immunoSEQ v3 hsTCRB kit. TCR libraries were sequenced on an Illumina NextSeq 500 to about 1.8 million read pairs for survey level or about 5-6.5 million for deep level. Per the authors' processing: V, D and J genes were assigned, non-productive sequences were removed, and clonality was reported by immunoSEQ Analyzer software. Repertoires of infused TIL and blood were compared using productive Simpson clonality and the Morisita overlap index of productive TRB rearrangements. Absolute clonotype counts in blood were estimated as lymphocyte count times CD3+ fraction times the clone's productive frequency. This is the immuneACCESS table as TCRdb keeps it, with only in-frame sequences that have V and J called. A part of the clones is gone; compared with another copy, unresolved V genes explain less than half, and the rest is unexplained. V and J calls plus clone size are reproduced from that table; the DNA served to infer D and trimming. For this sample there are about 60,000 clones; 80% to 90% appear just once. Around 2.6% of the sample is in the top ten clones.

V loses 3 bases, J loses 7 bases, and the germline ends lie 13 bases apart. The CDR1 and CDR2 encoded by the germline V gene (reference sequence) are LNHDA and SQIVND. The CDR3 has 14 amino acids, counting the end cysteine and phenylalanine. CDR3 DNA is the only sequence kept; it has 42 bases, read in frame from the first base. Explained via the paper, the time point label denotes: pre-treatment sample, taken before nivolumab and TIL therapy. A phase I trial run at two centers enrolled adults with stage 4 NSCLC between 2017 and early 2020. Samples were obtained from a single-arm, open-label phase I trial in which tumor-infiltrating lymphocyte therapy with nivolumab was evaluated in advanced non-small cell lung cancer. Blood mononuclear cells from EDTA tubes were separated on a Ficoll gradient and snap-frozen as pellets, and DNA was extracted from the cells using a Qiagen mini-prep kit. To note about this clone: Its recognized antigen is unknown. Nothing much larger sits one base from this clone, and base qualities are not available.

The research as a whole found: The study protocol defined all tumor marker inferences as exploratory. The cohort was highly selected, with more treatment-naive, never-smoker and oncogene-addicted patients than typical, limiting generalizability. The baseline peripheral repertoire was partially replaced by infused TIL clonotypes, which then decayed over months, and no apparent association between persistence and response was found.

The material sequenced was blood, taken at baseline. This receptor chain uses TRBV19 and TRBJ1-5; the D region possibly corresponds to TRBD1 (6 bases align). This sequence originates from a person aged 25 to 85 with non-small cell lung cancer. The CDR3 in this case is CASSMLQGNQPQHF. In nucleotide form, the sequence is TGTGCCAGTAGTATGCTTCAGGGGAACCAGCCCCAGCATTTT.